What follows are 14 T cell receptor beta chains derived from one specimen sequenced in a study of T cell repertoires in cytomegalovirus infection (dated by TCRdb to the late 2010s). Instrument used: Illumina HiSeq 1500. In TCRdb, the public reads were trimmed at Q25 with fastp and aligned with MiXCR, with productive beta chains retained. Every CDR3 protein is listed once, alongside the most common genes and DNA of its rows. This sample is represented by 150,000 to 180,000 distinct CDR3 sequences; about 20% of them were singletons. Of the sample, approximately 11% falls within the top ten clones. The sequencing sample was made of PBMCs. These receptors were taken from a human donor in good health (CMV status not recorded). Some clones in this sample may be carry-over from other donors' samples.

The CDR3 here is CASSLTGSGETQYF. CDR3 nucleotides: TGTGCCAGCAGTTTAACAGGCTCAGGAGAGACCCAGTACTTC. The chain carries TRBV12-3 or TRBV12-4 and TRBJ2-5; weak D call: TRBD1 (5 bases). This CDR3 spans 14 amino acids. Between the trimmed V and J ends, which lost 2 bases and 4 bases, there was a span of 11 bases.

The genes are TRBV7-2 and TRBJ2-1; a possible D gene is TRBD1 (6 bases). Germline V lookup: CDR1 SGHTA, CDR2 FQGNSA. V gave up 4 bases and J gave up 3 bases, with 19 bases separating them. The length of the CDR3 is 17 residues. The chain's CDR3 is CASSSNRPGAGYNEQFF. Written as DNA, the CDR3 is TGTGCCAGCAGCTCGAATCGGCCAGGGGCGGGCTACAATGAGCAGTTCTTC.

This clonotype showed up many times. The rearrangement joins TRBV7-2 to TRBJ2-7; no definite D call. The germline gives CDR1 SGHTA, CDR2 FQGNSA. Trimming cost V 5 bases and J 2 bases, with 16 bases left between them. The CDR3 runs to 15 residues. CDR3 bases: TGTGCCAGCAGCGTCGTTCCATACTCCACCTACGAGCAGTACTTC. Its translation: CASSVVPYSTYEQYF.

The chain links TRBV12-3 or TRBV12-4 to TRBJ2-6, with TRBD1 matching 7 bases. This CDR3 is built from 18 residues. J gave up 0 bases and V 6 bases, and 11 bases lay outside the gene matches. CDR3 sequence: CASRKGQPATSGANVLTF. The CDR3 coding sequence is TGTGCCAGCAGAAAGGGACAGCCCGCAACCTCTGGGGCCAACGTCCTGACTTTC.

This clonotype was found a few times. The V and J genes are TRBV12-5 and TRBJ2-5; 8 bases agree with TRBD1. The V gene end was trimmed by 5 bases and the J gene end by 5 bases; junction bases not matched to a gene: 4. CDR1 and CDR2 (germline): LGHNT, FRNRAP. CDR3 size: 13 residues. CDR3 DNA: TGTGCTAGTGGTCAGGGGGCAGGGGAGACCCAGTACTTC. Protein: CASGQGAGETQYF.

This clonotype was seen repeatedly, ten times or more. This rearrangement joins TRBV7-2 to TRBJ1-1; 8 nucleotides line up with TRBD1. Germline V gene data show CDR1 as SGHTA and CDR2 as FQGNSA. The CDR3 is 16 residues long. Losses at the gene ends were 1 base for V and 4 bases for J; bases not matched to a gene: 8. CDR3 sequence (DNA): TGTGCCAGCAGCTTAGTGGCAGGGGGCGCGGTCACTGAAGCTTTCTTT. Translation gives CASSLVAGGAVTEAFF.

This clonotype has only a few counts. J is TRBJ2-2 and V is TRBV20-1, with D maybe TRBD2 (6 bases). CDR1 and CDR2 from the germline V gene are DFQATT and SNEGSKA (reference sequence). V gave up 3 bases and J gave up 0 bases, with 11 bases separating them. The CDR3 contains 15 residues. The CDR3 nucleotides are TGCAGTGCTAGCGGGGGTCCCGCGAACACCGGGGAGCTGTTTTTT. It is translated as CSASGGPANTGELFF.

The V gene is TRBV28, the J gene TRBJ2-1; unclear D gene. Germline lookup yields CDR1 MDHEN and CDR2 SYDVKM. The CDR3 is 12 amino acids. The V end lost 5 bases, the J end lost 4 bases, and 6 bases lay between the germline ends. CDR3 coding DNA: TGTGCCAGCAGTGCCCAATACAATGAGCAGTTCTTC. This codes for CASSAQYNEQFF.

There are many counts of this clonotype. The V call is TRBV6-2 or TRBV6-3, the J call TRBJ2-5; D could derive from TRBD1 or TRBD2 (5 bases each). The CDR3 consists of 14 residues. The V and J ends lost 6 bases and 5 bases respectively, with 16 bases between them. Per germline, CDR1 MNHEY and CDR2 SVGEGT. The CDR3 spells CASRWDLLTETQYF. The CDR3, as DNA: TGTGCCAGCAGATGGGACCTCCTCACGGAGACCCAGTACTTC.

The table lists this clonotype with a count of one. CDR3 sequence: CSASGSGAFEQYF. The CDR3 nucleotides are TGCAGTGCTAGTGGCTCCGGAGCATTCGAGCAGTACTTC. The chain combines TRBV20-1 with TRBJ2-7, with no clear D. V was pared by 3 bases and J by 6 bases, with 15 bases between. The length of the CDR3 is 13 residues. In germline, CDR1 is DFQATT, CDR2 SNEGSKA (reference sequence).

The chain employs TRBV29-1 and TRBJ2-1; 14 bases agree with TRBD2. V lost 3 bases, J lost 9 bases, and 7 bases stayed unmatched. This CDR3 has 15 amino acids. Germline-derived CDR1 and CDR2 are SQVTM and ANQGSEA. The CDR3 here is CSVDAGLAGDLEQFF. In nucleotides, the CDR3 is TGCAGCGTTGACGCGGGACTAGCGGGAGATCTTGAGCAGTTCTTC.

This clonotype has a handful of counts. The rearrangement joins TRBV20-1 to TRBJ2-1, with TRBD1 matching 9 bases. Trimming removed 3 bases from V and 3 bases from J; junction bases left unmatched: 3. Germline V CDR1 and CDR2: DFQATT, SNEGSKA (reference sequence). The CDR3 has 14 amino acids. In nucleotides, the CDR3 is TGCAGTGCTAGCCCGGGACAGGGCTACAATGAGCAGTTCTTC. Translating gives CSASPGQGYNEQFF.

The gene calls are TRBV19 and TRBJ2-2; 13 bases agree with TRBD2. The CDR3 is 16 amino acids. J was trimmed by 5 bases and V by 7 bases; bases with no gene match: 7. In germline, CDR1 is LNHDA, CDR2 SQIVND (reference sequence). CDR3 amino acids: CASIRTSGRRTGELFF. The CDR3 nucleotides read TGTGCCAGTATTCGGACTAGCGGGAGACGGACCGGGGAGCTGTTTTTT.

The rearrangement uses TRBV18 and TRBJ2-1; 9 bases agree with TRBD2. The ends lost 0 bases at V and 1 base at J; junction bases unmatched: 4. Germline V gene lookup returns CDR1 KGHSH and CDR2 LQKENI. The CDR3 totals 17 residues. The CDR3 region is CASSPPRREGSYNEQFF. CDR3 nucleotide sequence: TGTGCCAGCTCACCACCGAGGCGGGAGGGATCCTACAATGAGCAGTTCTTC. The whole variable domain, remainder taken from reference TRBV18 and TRBJ2-1, is NAGVMQNPRHLVRRRGQEARLRCSPMKGHSHVYWYRQLPEEGLKFMVYLQKENIIDESGMPKERFSAEFPKEGPSILRIQQVVRGDSAAYFCASSPPRREGSYNEQFFGPGTRLTVL.